What follows is one T cell receptor beta chain and its context. Its antigen is not identified. The second PCR ran roughly 7 to 12 cycles with a sample-barcoded 5' primer and J-beta primers. Using its own MiXCR run on the 5' RACE reads, TCRdb lists one record per CDR3 protein. There are 1.5 million to 2 million distinct CDR3 sequences in the sample; 28% occur only once, and 7.7% lies in the top ten. This sample is part of a study of blood T cells in healthy people across ages. Study conclusions and caveats: Investigators viewed diversity estimates from one million T cells as underestimates, the study reported. Per million T cells, TCR beta diversity dropped about linearly as age rose.

Germline CDR1 and CDR2: SGHRS and YFSETQ. The CDR3 totals 15 residues. V gave up 4 bases and J gave up 4 bases, with 17 bases separating them. In terms of origin and age, donors were healthy Caucasian individuals from Russia aged 6 to 90. The rearrangement uses TRBV5-1 and TRBJ1-2; TRBD1 might be the D (5 bases). Sequencing was performed on blood. This receptor was identified in a woman in her thirties in good health. CDR3 DNA: TGCGCCAGCAGCGGAGCCGGGACCGAAGGCTATGGCTACACCTTC. It translates to CASSGAGTEGYGYTF.